The 7 T cell receptor beta chains listed next were all sequenced from one sample in a study of cytomegalovirus exposure and HLA in healthy donors. The study ran its PCR with 60 Vbeta and 13 Jbeta primers. TCRdb's copy holds only in-frame clones and misses some; the assay was immunoSEQ multiplex PCR. The sample contains more than 110,000 clones, 80% of which appear only once. The sequencing input was PBMCs. These receptors were collected from a man aged 45-65 years in good health and CMV-seronegative.

The CDR3 protein is CASSSWTSRTDEQFF. The DNA of the CDR3 is TGTGCCAGCAGCTCATGGACTAGCCGGACCGATGAGCAGTTCTTC. V usage is TRBV7-9 and J usage is TRBJ2-1; TRBD2 agrees at 8 bases. The junction had 10 bases not matched to a gene; V was cut back by 4 bases and J by 8 bases. The germline V gene has CDR1 SEHNR and CDR2 FQNEAQ (reference sequence). CDR3 size: 15 residues.

The rearrangement joins TRBV6-1 to TRBJ1-1; 7 nucleotides line up with TRBD1. CDR3 length: 15 amino acids. V trimming: 2 bases; J trimming: 5 bases; junction bases outside the gene matches: 8. Germline V lookup: CDR1 MNHNS, CDR2 SASEGT. The CDR3 sequence: CASSELMTGMTEAFF. CDR3 in DNA: TGTGCCAGCAGTGAACTAATGACAGGGATGACTGAAGCTTTCTTT.

This chain links TRBV19 with TRBJ1-1; D is unresolved. V was shortened by 6 bases and J by 0 bases, with 11 bases between the two germline ends. The CDR3 is 14 amino acids. Germline assignment: CDR1 LNHDA and CDR2 SQIVND (reference sequence). The CDR3 DNA reads as TGTGCCAGTAGGAGCCCGAGCTTGAACACTGAAGCTTTCTTT. Translating it yields CASRSPSLNTEAFF.

This rearrangement joins TRBV7-9 to TRBJ2-1, with D possibly being TRBD2 (6 bases). Germline values: CDR1 SEHNR, CDR2 FQNEAQ (reference sequence). The CDR3 sequence is 17 residues long. Trimming left V 1 base short and J 0 bases short, with 13 bases between. The CDR3 is CASSLGLARSSYNEQFF. The CDR3 nucleotides read TGTGCCAGCAGCTTAGGGCTAGCGAGGAGCTCCTACAATGAGCAGTTCTTC.

The CDR3 spells CASRRDTTNEKLFF. CDR3 DNA: TGTGCCAGTAGGAGAGATACAACTAATGAAAAACTGTTTTTT. The chain combines TRBV19 with TRBJ1-4; D remains unclear. The germline V and J ends were trimmed by 6 bases and 0 bases, with 8 bases remaining between them. CDR3 length equals 14 residues. Germline V gives CDR1 LNHDA, CDR2 SQIVND (reference sequence).

This clone was counted once. The rearrangement joins TRBV7-2 to TRBJ1-2; 7 nucleotides line up with TRBD1. V shed 5 bases and J 3 bases; nucleotides not matched to a gene: 9. CDR1 is SGHTA, CDR2 FQGNSA, per germline. The CDR3 is made up of 15 amino acids. The DNA for the CDR3 is TGTGCCAGCAGCCCCGACCGGGACAGCTACTATGGCTACACCTTC. Encoded protein: CASSPDRDSYYGYTF.

The V gene is TRBV27, the J gene TRBJ1-2, with 7 bases identical to TRBD1. Germline assignment: CDR1 MNHEY and CDR2 SMNVEV (reference sequence). This CDR3 is 14 amino acids long. V shed 8 bases and J 5 bases; nucleotides not matched to a gene: 11. CDR3 nucleotide sequence: TGTGCCAGCTGTCCGGGACAGCCGATATATGGCTACACCTTC. Encoded protein: CASCPGQPIYGYTF.